A selection of T cell receptor beta chains follows, all from one sample in a study of shared clonotypes between healthy human individuals. Using immunoSEQ multiplex PCR, the repertoire was profiled, and TCRdb retains in-frame clones only, with some absent. The sample holds roughly 660,000 clones; 90% are singletons and the top ten take less than 40%. Sample: memory CD8+ T cells from PBMCs. The source of these receptors is a man aged 18-30 years in good health. Some clones in this sample may be carry-over from other donors' samples. The CDR3 runs from the conserved cysteine through the conserved F or W. D genes are given only for firm matches. Not all rows give a size; the values are once, few, many and, for expanded clones, a class.

abundance: many; d_gene: TRBD1; j_gene: TRBJ1-2; v_gene: TRBV19; CDR3aa: CASSSRTGGAWDYGYTF; CDR3nt: TGTGCCAGTAGTTCGAGGACAGGGGGCGCTTGGGACTATGGCTACACCTTC
abundance: NA; d_gene: TRBD1; j_gene: TRBJ2-7; v_gene: TRBV5-4; CDR3aa: CASSLAGQGFYEQYF; CDR3nt: TGTGCCAGCAGCTTGGCCGGACAGGGGTTCTACGAGCAGTACTTC
abundance: NA; d_gene: NA; j_gene: TRBJ2-1; v_gene: TRBV27; CDR3aa: CASSTNLAHEQFF; CDR3nt: TGTGCCAGCAGTACCAATCTAGCACATGAGCAGTTCTTC
abundance: NA; d_gene: TRBD1; j_gene: TRBJ2-7; v_gene: TRBV27; CDR3aa: CASSLSRDRGYEQYF; CDR3nt: TGTGCCAGCAGTTTATCCCGGGACAGGGGGTACGAGCAGTACTTC
abundance: NA; d_gene: NA; j_gene: TRBJ2-7; v_gene: TRBV7-7; CDR3aa: CASSPSGAPYEQYF; CDR3nt: TGTGCCAGCAGCCCCTCCGGGGCCCCCTACGAGCAGTACTTC
abundance: once; d_gene: TRBD1; j_gene: TRBJ1-1; v_gene: TRBV10-1; CDR3aa: CASSQGVLGTEAFF; CDR3nt: TGCGCCAGCAGTCAGGGGGTTTTGGGGACTGAAGCTTTCTTT
abundance: NA; d_gene: NA; j_gene: TRBJ2-7; v_gene: TRBV9; CDR3aa: CASSPPRAGEQYF; CDR3nt: TGTGCCAGCAGCCCCCCCCGGGCGGGAGAGCAGTACTTC
abundance: NA; d_gene: TRBD2; j_gene: TRBJ2-1; v_gene: TRBV27; CDR3aa: CASSSRGLAGGSYNEQFF; CDR3nt: TGTGCCAGCAGTTCTCGAGGACTAGCGGGAGGTTCCTACAATGAGCAGTTCTTC
abundance: NA; d_gene: NA; j_gene: TRBJ2-5; v_gene: TRBV9; CDR3aa: CASSVAQGLETQYF; CDR3nt: TGTGCCAGCAGCGTAGCCCAGGGGCTGGAGACCCAGTACTTC
abundance: NA; d_gene: TRBD2; j_gene: TRBJ2-3; v_gene: TRBV15; CDR3aa: CATSAGRGREYF; CDR3nt: TGTGCCACCAGCGCCGGGAGGGGCCGGGAGTATTTT
abundance: NA; d_gene: NA; j_gene: TRBJ1-4; v_gene: TRBV4-1; CDR3aa: CASSPHQNRVATNEKLFF; CDR3nt: TGCGCCAGCAGCCCCCACCAAAATCGAGTTGCAACTAATGAAAAACTGTTTTTT
abundance: NA; d_gene: TRBD1; j_gene: TRBJ1-4; v_gene: TRBV11-2; CDR3aa: CASSQKRGLGEKLFF; CDR3nt: TGTGCCAGCAGCCAGAAAAGGGGGCTGGGGGAAAAACTGTTTTTT